This T cell receptor beta chain is drawn from a study of CD8 T cells in Susac syndrome. Study findings and constraints: Only a relatively small number of individuals were included in the TCR sequencing and HLA analysis.

For this clonotype: What it binds is not known.

TCR beta was sequenced from blood CD8+ and CD4+ T cells. Healthy donors constituted the controls, which were matched for age and sex. When the RNA was reverse transcribed, random hexamers were used with an input of about 0.5 to 1 ug. immunoSEQ multiplex PCR amplified TCR beta CDR3 across 54 Vbeta, 13 Jbeta. TCRdb analysed the immunoSEQ multiplex PCR reads with MiXCR anew, one entry per CDR3 protein. The table lists around 150,000 distinct CDR3 sequences, nearly 95% of them singletons. V lost 6 bases and J lost 5, with 7 bases in between. This CDR3 has 12 residues. CDR1 is KGHDR, CDR2 SFDVKD, per germline.

This TCR came from a human donor in good health. The V and J genes are TRBV24-1 and TRBJ1-5; no firm D call. The sequencing input was CD8+ T cells from PBMCs. CDR3 amino acids: CATSQRDQPQHF. The CDR3 DNA reads TGTGCCACCAGTCAACGGGATCAGCCCCAGCATTTT.